These 9 T cell receptor beta chains share one sample of origin, sequenced in a study of cytomegalovirus exposure and HLA in healthy donors. Only in-frame clones appear in the TCRdb table, and some are missing; sequencing was by immunoSEQ multiplex PCR. The sample consists of some 40,000 clones, just under 95% of them appearing once. The sequenced sample consisted of PBMCs. These receptors were obtained from a man between 18 and 29 years old in good health and CMV-seronegative.

The V call is TRBV5-6, the J call TRBJ1-2; the D gene is possibly TRBD1 (6 bases). The CDR3 covers 12 residues. The V and J ends lost 0 bases and 7 bases respectively, with 7 bases between them. Germline V gene lookup returns CDR1 SGHDT and CDR2 YYEEEE. The CDR3 coding sequence is TGTGCCAGCAGCTTGGACAGGGTTGGCTACACCTTC. Translating it yields CASSLDRVGYTF.

This chain links TRBV15 with TRBJ1-1, with D perhaps matching TRBD1 (6 bases). CDR1 is LNHNV and CDR2 is YYDKDF in the germline V gene (reference sequence). The CDR3 runs to 13 residues. V was cut by 3 bases and J by 8 bases, with 13 bases left in between. The CDR3 sequence: CATSSLQGREAFF. DNA of the CDR3: TGTGCCACCAGCAGCCTTCAGGGGCGAGAAGCTTTCTTT.

The chain uses TRBV6-5 and TRBJ1-1, with a weak D call TRBD1 (5 bases). V dropped 2 bases and J dropped 3 bases, with 7 bases sitting between them. This CDR3 has 13 residues. Germline CDR1 MNHEY, CDR2 SVGAGI. The CDR3 sequence: CASSYQGYTEAFF. Written as DNA, the CDR3 is TGTGCCAGCAGTTACCAGGGATACACTGAAGCTTTCTTT.

This sequence joins TRBV5-1 and TRBJ2-7; D may be TRBD2 (6 bases). Germline loops: CDR1 SGHRS, CDR2 YFSETQ. This CDR3 comprises 16 residues. Trimming took off 3 bases at V and 5 bases at J, with 21 bases between the two ends. In DNA form, the CDR3 reads TGCGCCAGCAGCTGGGTCTCCGGGACTCCCAGGAACGAGCAGTACTTC. The encoded protein is CASSWVSGTPRNEQYF. The entire variable domain, with the rest obtained from reference TRBV5-1 and TRBJ2-7, is as follows: KAGVTQTPRYLIKTRGQQVTLSCSPISGHRSVSWYQQTPGQGLQFLFEYFSETQRNKGNFPGRFSGRQFSNSRSEMNVSTLELGDSALYLCASSWVSGTPRNEQYFGPGTRLTVT.

The V gene is TRBV10-3, the J gene TRBJ2-5; 15 nucleotides match TRBD2. V lost 0 bases, J lost 4 bases, and 15 bases stayed unmatched. Germline CDR1 reads ENHRY; CDR2 reads SYGVKD. CDR3 length equals 21 residues. CDR3 sequence (DNA): TGTGCCATCAGTGAGTCGTCGGAGTGGACTAGCGGGAGGGCCACGGTAGAGACCCAGTACTTC. Translating gives CAISESSEWTSGRATVETQYF.

The J gene is TRBJ2-7, the V gene TRBV6-1, with D perhaps TRBD1 (6 bases). Trimming cost V 6 bases and J 3 bases, with 15 bases left between them. This CDR3 comprises 14 residues. The germline V gene encodes CDR1 MNHNS and CDR2 SASEGT. CDR3: CASSTGSRFYEQYF. CDR3 coding DNA: TGTGCCAGCAGCACAGGGTCTAGGTTCTACGAGCAGTACTTC.

The genes are TRBV19 and TRBJ2-3; a weak D match, TRBD1 (6 bases). The V and J ends lost 9 bases and 4 bases respectively, with 14 bases between them. Germline loops: CDR1 LNHDA, CDR2 SQIVND (reference sequence). The CDR3 length is 13 residues. The CDR3 DNA is TGTGCCAGAACAGGGTTTGCGGCAGATACGCAGTATTTT. It yields the protein CARTGFAADTQYF.

V usage is TRBV10-3 and J usage is TRBJ1-2, with 8 bases that match TRBD1. The CDR3 is 16 amino acids. The V gene's germline CDR1 is ENHRY and CDR2 SYGVKD. V was pared by 7 bases and J by 0 bases, with 10 bases of the junction left unmatched. The CDR3 DNA follows: TGTGCCATCAACCACGTGGGACAGGCCCCTAACTATGGCTACACCTTC. Translation gives CAINHVGQAPNYGYTF.

The rearrangement uses TRBV11-3 and TRBJ2-1; TRBD2 agrees at 9 bases. V lost 5 bases to trimming and J lost 5 bases; unmatched junction nucleotides: 4. Looked up from germline, CDR1 is SGHNT and CDR2 is YENEEA. The CDR3 runs to 14 residues. The chain's CDR3 is CASSASGAHNEQFF. DNA for the CDR3: TGTGCCAGCAGCGCTAGCGGGGCGCACAATGAGCAGTTCTTC.